Below, 28 T cell receptor beta chains from the same sample are listed, as sequenced in a study of T cells in pancreatic ductal adenocarcinoma. No neoadjuvant therapy was given to the selected pancreatic ductal adenocarcinoma patients before their surgery. Assay used: immunoSEQ multiplex PCR; TCRdb lists only in-frame clones, some missing. Among some 20,000 clones listed, about nine tenths were seen once. Sequenced material: PBMCs. These TCRs come from a human donor with pancreatic ductal adenocarcinoma.

This chain uses TRBV5-1 with TRBJ1-2; TRBD1 aligns across 8 bases. The CDR3 totals 15 residues. V shed 4 bases and J 4 bases; nucleotides not matched to a gene: 9. CDR1 and CDR2 (germline): SGHRS, YFSETQ. Here the CDR3 reads CASSNLTGVGYGYTF. The CDR3 nucleotides are TGCGCCAGCAGCAACCTGACAGGGGTTGGCTATGGCTACACCTTC. Drawing the rest from reference TRBV5-1 and TRBJ1-2, the complete variable domain is KAGVTQTPRYLIKTRGQQVTLSCSPISGHRSVSWYQQTPGQGLQFLFEYFSETQRNKGNFPGRFSGRQFSNSRSEMNVSTLELGDSALYLCASSNLTGVGYGYTFGSGTRLTVV.

For the CDR3, the DNA is TGTGCCAGCAGTTACTATTACGGGGATTCACCCCTCCACTTT. This encodes CASSYYYGDSPLHF. This chain connects TRBV6-6 to TRBJ1-6; no clear D gene. The germline V gene has CDR1 MNHNY and CDR2 SVGAGI (reference sequence). V was shortened by 1 base and J by 8 bases, with 9 bases between the two germline ends. The CDR3 runs 14 residues.

This chain uses TRBV4-2 with TRBJ2-3, with D maybe TRBD2 (5 bases). CDR1 and CDR2 from the germline V gene are LGHNA and YNFKEQ. The length of the CDR3 is 15 residues. V lost 1 base, J lost 1 base, and 9 bases lay in between. The CDR3 nucleotides read TGTGCCAGCAGCCAAGGGCCCGGGGGCACAGATACGCAGTATTTT. Translating it yields CASSQGPGGTDTQYF.

The chain joins TRBV7-2 to TRBJ2-3; TRBD1 matches 7 bases. The germline V gene encodes CDR1 SGHTA and CDR2 FQGNSA. V trimming: 8 bases; J trimming: 3 bases; junction bases outside the gene matches: 11. The CDR3 runs 15 residues. This CDR3 is CASGRDRVATDTQYF. Written as DNA, the CDR3 is TGTGCCAGCGGTCGAGACAGGGTGGCGACAGATACGCAGTATTTT.

This chain joins TRBV5-4 and TRBJ2-1; no definite D call. Trimming left V 0 bases short and J 7 bases short, with 8 bases between. CDR1 and CDR2 from the germline V gene are SGHNT and YYREEE (reference sequence). The CDR3 contains 13 residues. CDR3 in DNA: TGTGCCAGCAGCTTGGCGAGAGGTAATGAGCAGTTCTTC. It encodes CASSLARGNEQFF.

The chain links TRBV6-1 to TRBJ1-2; 10 bases map to TRBD1. J gave up 7 bases and V 6 bases, and 8 bases lay outside the gene matches. Looked up from germline, CDR1 is MNHNS and CDR2 is SASEGT. The CDR3 extends over 14 amino acids. The CDR3 bases are TGTGCCAGCAGGGGACAGGGGAATTTTGGTGGCTACACCTTC. It yields the protein CASRGQGNFGGYTF.

The rearrangement uses TRBV7-7 and TRBJ2-7, with TRBD1 matching 7 bases. The CDR3 has 15 residues. In germline, CDR1 is SSHAT, CDR2 FNYEAQ (reference sequence). V dropped 2 bases and J dropped 2; count of bases not matched to a gene: 6. The CDR3 nucleotides read TGTGCCAGCAGCTTAAGACAGGGAAGGGCCTACGAGCAGTACTTC. It specifies CASSLRQGRAYEQYF.

This chain uses TRBV28 with TRBJ2-7; 8 nucleotides line up with TRBD1. V shed 3 bases and J 0 bases; nucleotides not matched to a gene: 4. In germline, CDR1 is MDHEN, CDR2 SYDVKM. CDR3 length: 15 residues. In DNA form, the CDR3 reads TGTGCCAGCAGTTTTCAGGGGGCCCTCTCCTACGAGCAGTACTTC. Protein product: CASSFQGALSYEQYF.

Only a few counts were recorded for this clone. The chain uses TRBV19 and TRBJ1-1; 7 bases match TRBD1. The germline V gene encodes CDR1 LNHDA and CDR2 SQIVND (reference sequence). The J segment lost 4 bases and the V segment lost 5 bases, leaving 7 bases of the junction unmatched. The CDR3 spans 14 residues. CDR3 residues: CASSLDRRGTEAFF. The DNA for the CDR3 is TGTGCCAGTAGTTTGGACAGGAGGGGCACTGAAGCTTTCTTT.

The chain recombines TRBV7-2 with TRBJ1-5; a possible D gene is TRBD1 (6 bases). The germline gives CDR1 SGHTA, CDR2 FQGNSA. Trimming left V 5 bases short and J 6 bases short, with 17 bases between. The CDR3 is 15 amino acids. DNA for the CDR3: TGTGCCAGCAGCGCCGGAGGGGGGGCACGTCAGCCCCAGCATTTT. Translated: CASSAGGGARQPQHF. Complete variable domain (other parts from reference TRBV7-2 and TRBJ1-5): GAGVSQSPSNKVTEKGKDVELRCDPISGHTALYWYRQSLGQGLEFLIYFQGNSAPDKSGLPSDRFSAERTGGSVSTLTIQRTQQEDSAVYLCASSAGGGARQPQHFGDGTRLSIL.

The V call is TRBV6-1, the J call TRBJ2-5; 8 nucleotides match TRBD1. The V segment lost 6 bases and the J segment 0 bases; nucleotides outside the gene matches: 3. The CDR3 spans 14 residues. Germline CDR1 is MNHNS and CDR2 is SASEGT. The chain's CDR3 is CASRDRAYQETQYF. The CDR3 coding sequence is TGTGCCAGCAGGGACAGGGCGTACCAAGAGACCCAGTACTTC.

This sequence joins TRBV7-7 and TRBJ2-7, with 7 bases fitting TRBD1. The CDR3 consists of 15 residues. Germline-derived CDR1 and CDR2 are SSHAT and FNYEAQ (reference sequence). V lost 5 bases to trimming and J lost 2 bases; unmatched junction nucleotides: 9. The CDR3 protein is CASSPGTARTYEQYF. The CDR3 coding sequence is TGTGCCAGCAGCCCCGGGACAGCGCGTACCTACGAGCAGTACTTC.

Regarding this clone: The same CDR3 also results from other DNA sequences found in this sample. The gene calls are TRBV5-1 and TRBJ1-5, with D possibly matching TRBD1 (6 bases). Trimming pared 4 bases from V and 3 bases from J, leaving 11 bases between. Germline V gene data show CDR1 as SGHRS and CDR2 as YFSETQ. The CDR3 has 14 amino acids. CDR3 sequence (DNA): TGCGCCAGCAGCCCGACAGGACCCAATCAGCCCCAGCATTTT. Amino acid sequence: CASSPTGPNQPQHF.

The V and J genes are TRBV7-9 and TRBJ2-5; 13 nucleotides match TRBD2. Germline CDR1 is SEHNR and CDR2 is FQNEAQ (reference sequence). Losses at the gene ends were 5 bases for V and 5 bases for J; bases not matched to a gene: 17. The CDR3 is 19 residues long. CDR3 in DNA: TGTGCCAGCAGCCGTCGGACTAGCGGGGGCCCGGGGCAAGATGAGACCCAGTACTTC. Translation: CASSRRTSGGPGQDETQYF.

V and J are TRBV10-3 and TRBJ1-1, with 7 bases lining up with TRBD1. The CDR3 covers 15 residues. CDR1 and CDR2 (germline): ENHRY, SYGVKD. V lost 0 bases and J lost 0; bases outside the gene matches: 1. CDR3 sequence reads: CAISESDRVNTEAFF. The CDR3 DNA follows: TGTGCCATCAGTGAGTCCGACAGGGTGAACACTGAAGCTTTCTTT.

This chain joins TRBV6-1 and TRBJ2-7, with a tentative D call TRBD1 (5 bases). Germline V CDR1 and CDR2: MNHNS, SASEGT. Between the trimmed V and J ends, which lost 11 bases and 5 bases, there was a span of 19 bases. CDR3 length: 13 amino acids. The CDR3 is CAHGAGLFNEQYF. The CDR3 DNA reads as TGTGCCCATGGGGCAGGGCTTTTCAACGAGCAGTACTTC.

This chain connects TRBV5-1 to TRBJ1-2, with D uncertain. V was cut by 0 bases and J by 7 bases, with 7 bases left in between. Germline CDR1 SGHRS, CDR2 YFSETQ. This CDR3 spans 12 amino acids. CDR3 amino acids: CASSLERAGYTF. CDR3 coding DNA: TGCGCCAGCAGCTTGGAGAGGGCTGGCTACACCTTC.

The chain couples TRBV9 to TRBJ2-5; D may be TRBD1 (5 bases). The J call may be incorrect, as the DNA end agrees better with TRBJ2-7. Germline V gives CDR1 SGDLS, CDR2 YYNGEE. This CDR3 is built from 15 residues. For the CDR3, the DNA is TGTGCCAGCAGCGTAGGCCAAAACCAGGGCTACGAGCAGTACTTC. The encoded protein is CASSVGQNQGYEQYF.

CDR3 sequence reads: CASSRRGEQFF. The CDR3 DNA reads as TGTGCCAGCAGCCGCCGGGGTGAGCAGTTCTTC. The chain couples TRBV7-2 to TRBJ2-1; D possibly corresponds to TRBD2 (5 bases). The CDR3 contains 11 residues. V was shortened by 5 bases and J by 9 bases, with 8 bases between the two germline ends. The germline V gene has CDR1 SGHTA and CDR2 FQGNSA.

This clone was detected only once. This chain connects TRBV7-9 to TRBJ2-1; a weak D match, TRBD2 (6 bases). The germline gives CDR1 SEHNR, CDR2 FQNEAQ (reference sequence). The ends were cut back, 3 bases at V and 4 bases at J, with 16 bases in the middle. The CDR3 length is 16 residues. The CDR3 spells CASSLGAGLIYNEQFF. In nucleotides, the CDR3 is TGTGCCAGCAGCTTGGGTGCGGGGCTCATTTACAATGAGCAGTTCTTC. The whole variable domain, filled in from reference TRBV7-9 and TRBJ2-1, reads DTGVSQNPRHKITKRGQNVTFRCDPISEHNRLYWYRQTLGQGPEFLTYFQNEAQLEKSRLLSDRFSAERPKGSFSTLEIQRTEQGDSAMYLCASSLGAGLIYNEQFFGPGTRLTVL.

The CDR3 coding sequence is TGTGCCAGCAGCCTATCCAGTTCAGGGGGTGCCGAGCAGTACTTC. Its translation is CASSLSSSGGAEQYF. This chain links TRBV6-6 with TRBJ2-7, with 7 bases that match TRBD1. Germline V lookup: CDR1 MNHNY, CDR2 SVGAGI (reference sequence). V lost 6 bases, J lost 6 bases, and 14 bases stayed unmatched. CDR3 length equals 15 residues.

The V call is TRBV11-3, the J call TRBJ1-3, with TRBD1 as a possible D gene (6 bases). The germline V gene has CDR1 SGHNT and CDR2 YENEEA. The CDR3 is made up of 15 amino acids. V was trimmed by 5 bases and J by 0 bases, leaving 11 bases between them. CDR3 DNA: TGTGCCAGCAGCCCAGGGGTAATCTCTGGAAACACCATATATTTT. This translates into CASSPGVISGNTIYF.

The V gene is TRBV9, the J gene TRBJ2-2, with a possible D match to TRBD1 (6 bases). CDR1 is SGDLS, CDR2 YYNGEE, per germline. CDR3 length: 12 residues. Trimming pared 10 bases from V and 6 bases from J, leaving 13 bases between. The CDR3 nucleotides read TGTGCCGGGTCAGGGGAGTCCGGGGAGCTGTTTTTT. Amino acid sequence: CAGSGESGELFF. Complete variable domain (other parts from reference TRBV9 and TRBJ2-2): DSGVTQTPKHLITATGQRVTLRCSPRSGDLSVYWYQQSLDQGLQFLIQYYNGEERAKGNILERFSAQQFPDLHSELNLSSLELGDSALYFCAGSGESGELFFGEGSRLTVL.

The V gene is TRBV7-8, the J gene TRBJ1-5; tentatively, D is TRBD1 (6 bases). The CDR3 loop spans 14 amino acids. Deletions cut 6 bases from V and 1 base from J, with 10 bases between. The V gene's germline CDR1 is SGHVS and CDR2 FQNEAQ. CDR3 bases: TGTGCCAGCAGACGGACAGACAGCAATCAGCCCCAGCATTTT. It yields the protein CASRRTDSNQPQHF.

The chain combines TRBV10-1 with TRBJ1-6, with D hard to call. Trimming took 2 bases from V and 0 from J, leaving 11 bases between them. Germline values: CDR1 WNHNN, CDR2 SYGVQD (reference sequence). This CDR3 has 17 amino acids. CDR3 residues: CASSEPEGCSYNSPLHF. The CDR3 region has the DNA TGCGCCAGCAGTGAGCCGGAGGGCTGCTCCTATAATTCACCCCTCCACTTT.

J is TRBJ2-2 and V is TRBV18, with 10 bases aligning to TRBD2. CDR3 length: 19 amino acids. The V segment lost 2 bases and the J segment 5 bases; nucleotides outside the gene matches: 14. Germline assignment: CDR1 KGHSH and CDR2 LQKENI. CDR3 sequence: CASSPVATSGASGTGELFF. The CDR3 DNA is TGTGCCAGCTCACCAGTAGCAACTAGCGGGGCCTCGGGGACCGGGGAGCTGTTTTTT.

V gene TRBV6-5 combines with J gene TRBJ2-5; D unresolved. The CDR3 is made up of 14 amino acids. Trimming took 0 bases from V and 4 from J, leaving 9 bases between them. The germline V gene encodes CDR1 MNHEY and CDR2 SVGAGI. CDR3 amino acids: CASSYSTSGETQYF. The DNA for the CDR3 is TGTGCCAGCAGTTACTCTACCTCGGGAGAGACCCAGTACTTC.

The chain combines TRBV7-9 with TRBJ2-2; D might be TRBD1 (5 bases). The CDR3 contains 15 residues. The ends were cut back, 1 base at V and 5 bases at J, with 11 bases in the middle. Germline V lookup: CDR1 SEHNR, CDR2 FQNEAQ (reference sequence). The CDR3 is CASSLVASGTGELFF. Written as DNA, the CDR3 is TGTGCCAGCAGCTTAGTGGCCTCAGGGACCGGGGAGCTGTTTTTT.